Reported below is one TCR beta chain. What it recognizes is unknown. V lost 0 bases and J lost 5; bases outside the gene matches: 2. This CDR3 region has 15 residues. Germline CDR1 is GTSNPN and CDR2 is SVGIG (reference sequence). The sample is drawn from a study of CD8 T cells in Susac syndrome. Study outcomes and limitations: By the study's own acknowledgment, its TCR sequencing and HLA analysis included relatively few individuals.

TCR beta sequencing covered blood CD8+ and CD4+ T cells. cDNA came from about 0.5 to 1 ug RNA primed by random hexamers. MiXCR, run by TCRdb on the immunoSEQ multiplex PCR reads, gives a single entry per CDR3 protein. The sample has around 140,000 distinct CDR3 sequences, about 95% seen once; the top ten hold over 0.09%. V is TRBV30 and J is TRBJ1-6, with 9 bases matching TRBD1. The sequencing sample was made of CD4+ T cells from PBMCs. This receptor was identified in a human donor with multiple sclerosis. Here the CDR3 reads CAWSVWDRDNSPLHF. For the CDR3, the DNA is TGTGCCTGGAGTGTGTGGGACAGGGATAATTCACCCCTCCACTTT.